This TCR beta chain derives from a study of circulating and synovial CD4+ cells in juvenile arthritis. Findings and caveats of the study: CPL and bulk CD4 samples differed at least tenfold in T cell genomes. Diversity here was lower than in bulk blood CD4 cells. Compared with bulk blood, circulating pathogenic-like lymphocytes shared substantially more CDR3 sequences with synovial T cells.

There are 14 residues in the CDR3. Trimming shortened V by 3 bases and J by 5 bases, and 13 bases separated the two germline ends. In germline, CDR1 is MDHEN, CDR2 SYDVKM. Data came from immunoSEQ multiplex PCR; TCRdb stores just in-frame clones and leaves some out. This table has 30,000 to 40,000 clones, 90% to 95% appearing once. With respect to this clone: The antigen remains undetermined.

Input material: CD4+ T cells from blood. The chain couples TRBV28 to TRBJ2-5; maybe TRBD1 (5 bases). The TCR was taken from a human donor with juvenile idiopathic arthritis. CDR3 in amino acids: CASSFPGKGETQYF. The DNA of the CDR3 is TGTGCCAGCAGTTTTCCAGGGAAGGGTGAGACCCAGTACTTC.